Below, one T cell receptor beta chain is given with its context. Trimming took off 7 bases at V and 7 bases at J, with 11 bases between the two ends. Germline CDR1 reads MDHEN; CDR2 reads SYDVKM. The CDR3 sequence is 12 residues long. The data were obtained in a study of cytomegalovirus exposure and HLA in healthy donors. PCR was performed using 60 Vbeta and 13 Jbeta primers. Clones were sequenced by immunoSEQ multiplex PCR, and TCRdb holds only the in-frame ones, with some missing. The sample lists fewer than 100,000 clones, 6.5% to 8% occurring once. The V call is TRBV28, the J call TRBJ1-5; tentative D call: TRBD1 (5 bases). This TCR was sampled from a man aged 45-60 years in good health and CMV-seronegative. Sequencing was carried out using PBMCs. DNA of the CDR3: TGTGCCAGCATTATGTGGGGCCAGCCCCAGCATTTT. It codes for CASIMWGQPQHF.